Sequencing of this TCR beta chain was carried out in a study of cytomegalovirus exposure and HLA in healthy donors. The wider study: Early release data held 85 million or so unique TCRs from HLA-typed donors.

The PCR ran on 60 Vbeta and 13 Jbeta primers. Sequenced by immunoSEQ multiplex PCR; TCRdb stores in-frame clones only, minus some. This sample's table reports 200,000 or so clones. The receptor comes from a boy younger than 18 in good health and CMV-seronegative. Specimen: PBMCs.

The CDR3 coding sequence is TGTGCCAGTACCCCAACAGGGGGATCCTACGAGCAGTACTTC. This translates into CASTPTGGSYEQYF. The chain uses TRBV19 and TRBJ2-7, with 8 bases fitting TRBD1. CDR1 and CDR2 from the germline V gene are LNHDA and SQIVND (reference sequence). The CDR3 spans 14 residues. V shed 7 bases and J 1 base; nucleotides not matched to a gene: 6.